The clone carrying this TCR beta chain was seen only once. This sample was included in a study of response to subunit inactivated influenza vaccine. The J segment lost 6 bases and the V segment lost 6 bases, leaving 11 bases of the junction unmatched. The germline V gene encodes CDR1 SNHLY and CDR2 FYNNEI. The CDR3 consists of 16 residues. MiXCR was run by TCRdb on the RT-PCR reads, yielding one entry per CDR3 protein. This sample has fewer than 800,000 distinct CDR3 sequences; around a sixth occur once, and the top ten carry around 10%. The specimen comprised PBMCs from blood, sampled roughly 12 days after vaccination. The V and J genes are TRBV2 and TRBJ2-7, with TRBD2 matching over 13 bases. The TCR was taken from a man aged 50 to 59 who received an inactivated influenza vaccine. Here the CDR3 DNA reads TGTGCCAGCAGCCTGGCCGGACTAGCGGGAGCGGCCGAGCAGTACTTC. It yields the protein CASSLAGLAGAAEQYF.